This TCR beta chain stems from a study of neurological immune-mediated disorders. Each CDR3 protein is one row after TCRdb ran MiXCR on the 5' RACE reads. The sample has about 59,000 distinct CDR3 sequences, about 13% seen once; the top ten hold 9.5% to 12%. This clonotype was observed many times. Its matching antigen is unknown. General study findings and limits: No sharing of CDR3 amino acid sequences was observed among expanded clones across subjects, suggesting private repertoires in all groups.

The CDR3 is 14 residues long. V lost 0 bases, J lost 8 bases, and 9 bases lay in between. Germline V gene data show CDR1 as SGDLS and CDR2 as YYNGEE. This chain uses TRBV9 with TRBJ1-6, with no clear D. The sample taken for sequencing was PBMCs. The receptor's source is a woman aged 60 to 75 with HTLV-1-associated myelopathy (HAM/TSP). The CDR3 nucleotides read TGTGCCAGCAGCGTAGAACCGGAAGATTCACCCCTCCACTTT. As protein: CASSVEPEDSPLHF.